These 20 T cell receptor beta chains share one sample of origin, sequenced in a study of T cells in Graves' hyperthyroidism and ophthalmopathy. Researchers took RNA transcripts and amplified the TCR beta CDR3 regions from them. HTBI primers were used for first-round RT-PCR of the TCR CDR3. From the multiplex PCR reads, TCRdb called clonotypes with MiXCR, one entry per CDR3 protein. The sample lists some 490,000 distinct CDR3 sequences; 20% to 25% were seen once. Sequencing was carried out using blood. All receptors derive from a woman aged 65 to 85 with Graves' ophthalmopathy.

This clonotype occurred many times. The chain recombines TRBV28 with TRBJ2-7; TRBD2 matches 12 bases. This CDR3 region has 19 residues. From germline, CDR1 is MDHEN and CDR2 SYDVKM. The J segment lost 2 bases and the V segment lost 5 bases, leaving 16 bases of the junction unmatched. The DNA for the CDR3 is TGTGCCAGCAGTCCCCTTCGACGGACTAGCGGGATCGCGCCCTACGAGCAGTACTTC. Translated: CASSPLRRTSGIAPYEQYF.

The chain recombines TRBV6-6 with TRBJ1-3; D is possibly TRBD1 (5 bases). Trimming shortened V by 0 bases and J by 2 bases, and 17 bases separated the two germline ends. In germline, CDR1 is MNHNY, CDR2 SVGAGI (reference sequence). This CDR3 has 18 residues. CDR3 bases: TGTGCCAGCAGTTACTCAGGGCCGGGGACCAATGCTGGAAACACCATATATTTT. Protein: CASSYSGPGTNAGNTIYF.

Ten or more counts support this clonotype. The rearrangement links TRBV12-3 or TRBV12-4 to TRBJ2-3; D gene ambiguous. The CDR3 is 13 amino acids. The ends were cut back, 3 bases at V and 2 bases at J, with 6 bases in the middle. CDR3 bases: TGTGCCAGCAGTTTCCAACCCACAGATACGCAGTATTTT. Its translation is CASSFQPTDTQYF.

The chain carries TRBV7-9 and TRBJ2-3; TRBD2 is a possible D gene (6 bases). CDR1 and CDR2 from the germline V gene are SEHNR and FQNEAQ (reference sequence). CDR3 length: 13 amino acids. The V end was cut by 5 bases, the J end by 6 bases, with 12 bases between. CDR3 bases: TGTGCCAGCAGCCGGGACTCCGGGGATACGCAGTATTTT. This codes for CASSRDSGDTQYF.

This chain links TRBV7-9 with TRBJ1-6; the D is unclear. This CDR3 is 14 amino acids long. The germline CDR1 and CDR2 sequences are SEHNR and FQNEAQ (reference sequence). V was cut by 4 bases and J by 7 bases, with 11 bases left in between. The CDR3 coding sequence is TGTGCCAGCAGCTCTGCGGTCGAGAATTCACCCCTCCACTTT. The encoded protein is CASSSAVENSPLHF.

This clonotype showed up many times. The chain employs TRBV5-1 and TRBJ2-1, with TRBD1 as a possible D gene (8 bases). V lost 4 bases and J lost 4, with 12 bases in between. Looked up from germline, CDR1 is SGHRS and CDR2 is YFSETQ. This CDR3 region has 14 residues. CDR3 nucleotide sequence: TGCGCCAGCAGCGCGGGGGACAGGTACAATGAGCAGTTCTTC. Protein: CASSAGDRYNEQFF. The full variable domain, with the rest looked up from reference TRBV5-1 and TRBJ2-1, is KAGVTQTPRYLIKTRGQQVTLSCSPISGHRSVSWYQQTPGQGLQFLFEYFSETQRNKGNFPGRFSGRQFSNSRSEMNVSTLELGDSALYLCASSAGDRYNEQFFGPGTRLTVL.

This clonotype was observed at least ten times. V gene TRBV28 combines with J gene TRBJ1-1; TRBD1 might be the D (6 bases). V was cut by 3 bases and J by 7 bases, with 15 bases left in between. The CDR3 runs to 14 residues. The V gene's germline CDR1 is MDHEN and CDR2 SYDVKM. This CDR3 is CASSLRGAEGEAFF. The CDR3 DNA reads TGTGCCAGCAGTTTGCGGGGGGCAGAGGGTGAAGCTTTCTTT.

This clonotype has at least ten counts. The V call is TRBV29-1, the J call TRBJ2-2; the match to TRBD1 covers 7 bases. This CDR3 has 13 amino acids. The trim removed 3 bases at V and 5 bases at J, leaving 3 bases unmatched. Germline CDR1 SQVTM, CDR2 ANQGSEA. The CDR3 DNA follows: TGCAGCGTTGATGCAGGGGGTACCGGGGAGCTGTTTTTT. It codes for CSVDAGGTGELFF.

This clonotype was counted only a few times. The chain combines TRBV20-1 with TRBJ2-3; tentatively, D is TRBD1 (7 bases). Trimming left V 0 bases short and J 5 bases short, with 21 bases between. Per the germline V gene, CDR1 is DFQATT and CDR2 is SNEGSKA (reference sequence). This CDR3 comprises 17 residues. Here the CDR3 reads CSARDLARGQGGDTQYF. In nucleotides, the CDR3 is TGCAGTGCTAGAGATCTAGCCCGGGGCCAGGGGGGAGATACGCAGTATTTT.

Worth noting for this clonotype: A much bigger clone sits one base away, suggesting this may be a read error. The V gene is TRBV6-1, the J gene TRBJ2-3; TRBD2 agrees at 7 bases. The CDR3 is 13 residues long. Germline assignment: CDR1 MNHNS and CDR2 SASEGT. V lost 5 bases to trimming and J lost 2 bases; unmatched junction nucleotides: 1. The CDR3 bases are TGTGCCAGCAGTAGCGGGAACACAGATACGCAGTATTTT. Translation gives CASSSGNTDTQYF.

Notes on this clonotype: Since a much larger clone is just one base distant, this may be a read error. The chain couples TRBV12-3 or TRBV12-4 to TRBJ2-5; D gene ambiguous. CDR3 length: 12 residues. V lost 2 bases to trimming and J lost 7 bases, with 8 bases between them. CDR3 bases: TGTGCCAGCAGTTTAAGAGAAGTGACCCAGTACTTC. Encoded protein: CASSLREVTQYF.

This clonotype has more than one count but fewer than ten. The chain combines TRBV6-5 with TRBJ2-5; 10 bases agree with TRBD1. Unmatched junction bases numbered 5, after V lost 2 bases and J lost 5 bases. This CDR3 region has 15 residues. The V gene's germline CDR1 is MNHEY and CDR2 SVGAGI. The CDR3 nucleotides read TGTGCCAGCAGTTACCGACAGGGGGCTGGGGAGACCCAGTACTTC. This sequence encodes CASSYRQGAGETQYF.

The V call is TRBV16, the J call TRBJ1-5; D gene ambiguous. The CDR3 sequence is 16 residues long. Germline loops: CDR1 KGHSY, CDR2 FQNENV. V shed 1 base and J shed 3 bases, with 13 bases lying between them. CDR3 bases: TGTGCCAGCAGCCAATTTGTGGCTCGAGACAATCAGCCCCAGCATTTT. This codes for CASSQFVARDNQPQHF.

This clonotype was detected ten times or more. This chain connects TRBV19 to TRBJ1-1; tentative D call: TRBD1 (5 bases). Germline V gene lookup returns CDR1 LNHDA and CDR2 SQIVND (reference sequence). This CDR3 comprises 17 residues. Trimming shortened V by 4 bases and J by 5 bases, and 23 bases separated the two germline ends. For the CDR3, the DNA is TGTGCCAGTAGTAGCGGCAGGGTGACTACCCAGGTTACTGAAGCTTTCTTT. Translated: CASSSGRVTTQVTEAFF.

This clonotype has just a few counts. The V call is TRBV7-9, the J call TRBJ2-7, with TRBD1 matching over 7 bases. CDR3 size: 15 residues. Germline V gives CDR1 SEHNR, CDR2 FQNEAQ (reference sequence). J lost 4 bases, V lost 6 bases, and 12 bases had no gene match. In DNA, the CDR3 is TGTGCCAGCAGTCCCGACAGGGTCGGTAATTACGAGCAGTACTTC. Protein sequence: CASSPDRVGNYEQYF. Using reference TRBV7-9 and TRBJ2-7 for the parts outside the CDR3, the full variable domain is DTGVSQNPRHKITKRGQNVTFRCDPISEHNRLYWYRQTLGQGPEFLTYFQNEAQLEKSRLLSDRFSAERPKGSFSTLEIQRTEQGDSAMYLCASSPDRVGNYEQYFGPGTRLTVT.

The chain combines TRBV28 with TRBJ1-1; D may be TRBD1 (6 bases). The V gene lost 9 bases and the J gene lost 5 bases, with 13 bases spanning the gap. The CDR3 spans 12 residues. Germline-derived CDR1 and CDR2 are MDHEN and SYDVKM. CDR3 sequence reads: CASRGGLTEAFF. The DNA for the CDR3 is TGTGCCAGTAGGGGGGGGCTTACTGAAGCTTTCTTT.

This clonotype has just a few counts. This chain uses TRBV15 with TRBJ2-7, with D uncertain. This CDR3 region has 13 residues. Per the germline V gene, CDR1 is LNHNV and CDR2 is YYDKDF (reference sequence). Trimming took off 0 bases at V and 6 bases at J, with 9 bases between the two ends. The CDR3 sequence is CATSREGFTEQYF. CDR3 nucleotide sequence: TGTGCCACCAGCAGAGAGGGATTTACCGAGCAGTACTTC.

This clonotype occurred many times. This chain uses TRBV5-1 with TRBJ1-1, with D possibly matching TRBD1 (5 bases). Trimming pared 4 bases from V and 1 base from J, leaving 11 bases between. Germline V gene lookup returns CDR1 SGHRS and CDR2 YFSETQ. The CDR3 is 14 residues long. CDR3 DNA sequence: TGCGCCAGCAGCGTATCGAGGGGGAACACTGAAGCTTTCTTT. It is translated as CASSVSRGNTEAFF.

This chain uses TRBV19 with TRBJ2-4; no clear D gene. The ends were cut back, 2 bases at V and 9 bases at J, with 11 bases in the middle. This CDR3 is 13 amino acids long. Germline CDR1 reads LNHDA; CDR2 reads SQIVND (reference sequence). In DNA, the CDR3 is TGTGCCAGTAGTATACTAGAAGGAAGCATTCAGTACTTC. This codes for CASSILEGSIQYF. Variable domain in full (rest from reference TRBV19 and TRBJ2-4): DGGITQSPKYLFRKEGQNVTLSCEQNLNHDAMYWYRQDPGQGLRLIYYSQIVNDFQKGDIAEGYSVSREKKESFPLTVTSAQKNPTAFYLCASSILEGSIQYFGAGTRLSVL.

This clonotype was counted a few times. The DNA for the CDR3 is TGTGCCAGCAGCTTAGGACCGTTGGGAGATAATTCACCCCTCCACTTT. Its protein is CASSLGPLGDNSPLHF. The chain is built from TRBV7-9 and TRBJ1-6; D ambiguous. CDR3 length: 16 residues. The germline gives CDR1 SEHNR, CDR2 FQNEAQ (reference sequence). V was pared by 1 base and J by 5 bases, with 12 bases between.